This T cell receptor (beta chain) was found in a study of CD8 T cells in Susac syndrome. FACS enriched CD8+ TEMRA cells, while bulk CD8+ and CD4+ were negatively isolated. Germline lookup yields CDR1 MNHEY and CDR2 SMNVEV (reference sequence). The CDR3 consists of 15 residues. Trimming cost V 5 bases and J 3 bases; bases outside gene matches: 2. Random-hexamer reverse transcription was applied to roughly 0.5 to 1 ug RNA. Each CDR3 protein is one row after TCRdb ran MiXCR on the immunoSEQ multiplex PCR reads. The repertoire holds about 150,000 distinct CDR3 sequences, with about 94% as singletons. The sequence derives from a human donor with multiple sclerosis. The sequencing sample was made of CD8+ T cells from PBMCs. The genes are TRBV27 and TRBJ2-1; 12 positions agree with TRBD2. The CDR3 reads CASSAGLAGYNEQFF. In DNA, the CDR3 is TGTGCCAGCAGTGCGGGACTAGCGGGCTACAATGAGCAGTTCTTC.